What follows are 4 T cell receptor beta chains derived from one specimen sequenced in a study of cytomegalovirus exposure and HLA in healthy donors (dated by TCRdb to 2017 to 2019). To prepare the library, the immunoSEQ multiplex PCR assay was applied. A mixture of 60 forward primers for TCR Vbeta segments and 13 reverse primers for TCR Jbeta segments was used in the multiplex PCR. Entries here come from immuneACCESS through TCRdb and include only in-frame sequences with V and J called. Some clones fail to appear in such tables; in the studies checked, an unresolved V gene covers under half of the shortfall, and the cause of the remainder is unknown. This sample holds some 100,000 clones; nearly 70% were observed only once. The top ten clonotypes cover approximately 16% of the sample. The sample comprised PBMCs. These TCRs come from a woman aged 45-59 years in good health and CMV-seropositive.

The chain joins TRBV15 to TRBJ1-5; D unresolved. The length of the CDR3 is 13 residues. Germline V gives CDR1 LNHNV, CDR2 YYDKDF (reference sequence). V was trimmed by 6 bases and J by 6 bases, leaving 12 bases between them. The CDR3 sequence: CATSITLGQPQHF. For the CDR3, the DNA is TGTGCCACCAGTATAACCCTAGGTCAGCCCCAGCATTTT. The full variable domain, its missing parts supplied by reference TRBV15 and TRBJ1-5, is DAMVIQNPRYQVTQFGKPVTLSCSQTLNHNVMYWYQQKSSQAPKLLFHYYDKDFNNEADTPDNFQSRRPNTSFCFLDIRSPGLGDTAMYLCATSITLGQPQHFGDGTRLSIL.

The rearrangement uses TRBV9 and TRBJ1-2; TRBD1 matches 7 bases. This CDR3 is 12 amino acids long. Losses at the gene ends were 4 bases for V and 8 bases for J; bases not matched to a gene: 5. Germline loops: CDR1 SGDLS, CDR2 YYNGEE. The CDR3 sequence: CASSITGEGYTF. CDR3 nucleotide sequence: TGTGCCAGCAGCATCACAGGGGAGGGCTACACCTTC.

The CDR3 here is CASSVGGQTPNTGELFF. The CDR3 nucleotides read TGTGCCAGCAGCGTAGGGGGACAGACCCCGAACACCGGGGAGCTGTTTTTT. The chain is built from TRBV9 and TRBJ2-2, with 7 bases matching TRBD1. Losses at the gene ends were 0 bases for V and 0 bases for J; bases not matched to a gene: 5. The CDR3 loop spans 17 amino acids. The germline gives CDR1 SGDLS, CDR2 YYNGEE.

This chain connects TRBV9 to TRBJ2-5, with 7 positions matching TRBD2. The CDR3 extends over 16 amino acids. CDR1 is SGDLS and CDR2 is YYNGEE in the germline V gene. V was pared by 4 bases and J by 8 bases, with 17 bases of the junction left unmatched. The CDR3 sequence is CASSPLSGITRSTQYF. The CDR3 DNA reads TGTGCCAGCAGCCCCCTGAGCGGGATTACGAGAAGCACCCAGTACTTC.